The T cell receptor beta chain described here comes from a study of blood T cell repertoires in COVID-19. V was pared by 0 bases and J by 3 bases, with 9 bases between. The CDR3 covers 15 residues. Germline CDR1 is LGHDT and CDR2 is YNNKEL (reference sequence). Some clones are missing from TCRdb's copy, which holds only in-frame ones; the method was immunoSEQ multiplex PCR. This repertoire shows 310,000 or so clones, approximately 90% found once; its top ten account for 2.2%. This clone came up many times. Sequencing used peripheral blood. The J gene is TRBJ1-5, the V gene TRBV3-1 (or the pseudogene TRBV3-2); D uncertain. The sequence was collected from a woman between 45 and 65 years old who had recovered from COVID-19. This CDR3 is CASSQDLAPNQPQHF. In DNA, the CDR3 is TGTGCCAGCAGCCAAGATCTGGCACCCAATCAGCCCCAGCATTTT.